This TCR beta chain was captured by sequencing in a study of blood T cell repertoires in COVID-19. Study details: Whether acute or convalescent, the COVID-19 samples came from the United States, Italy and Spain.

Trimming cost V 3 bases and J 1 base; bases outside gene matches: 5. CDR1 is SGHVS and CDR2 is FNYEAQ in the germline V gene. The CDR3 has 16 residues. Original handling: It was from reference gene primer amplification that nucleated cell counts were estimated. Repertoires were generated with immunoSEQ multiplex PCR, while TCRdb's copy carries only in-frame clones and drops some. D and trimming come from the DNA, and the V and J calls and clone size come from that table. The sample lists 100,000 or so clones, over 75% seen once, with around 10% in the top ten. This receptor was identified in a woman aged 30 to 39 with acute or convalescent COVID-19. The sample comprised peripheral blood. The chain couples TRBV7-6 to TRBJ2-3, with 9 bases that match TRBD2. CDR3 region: CASSFLAGMRTDTQYF. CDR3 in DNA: TGTGCCAGCAGCTTCCTAGCGGGGATGCGCACAGATACGCAGTATTTT.